The 32 T cell receptor beta chains in this list originate from one sample, sequenced in a study of blood T cell repertoires in COVID-19. TCRdb's copy holds only in-frame clones and misses some; the assay was immunoSEQ multiplex PCR. The repertoire consists of roughly 250,000 clones, with 75% to 85% occurring once and the leading ten covering roughly 5%. The sequencing input was peripheral blood. Receptor source: a human donor in a cohort sampled during active COVID-19.

The chain joins TRBV10-3 to TRBJ2-5, with 13 bases matching TRBD2. Germline CDR1 is ENHRY and CDR2 is SYGVKD. The CDR3 runs 16 residues. With V trimmed by 10 bases and J by 5 bases, 13 bases remained unmatched. DNA for the CDR3: TGTGCCACCGGGACTAGCGGGGCCCGAGGAGGGGAGACCCAGTACTTC. Translation: CATGTSGARGGETQYF.

CDR3 sequence: CASSPPKGVGLAREKLFF. CDR3 DNA sequence: TGTGCCAGCTCACCACCAAAGGGGGTAGGCCTGGCGCGGGAAAAACTGTTTTTT. V and J are TRBV18 and TRBJ1-4, with TRBD1 as a possible D gene (6 bases). CDR1 and CDR2 (germline): KGHSH, LQKENI. This CDR3 contains 18 residues. V lost 0 bases and J lost 8, with 22 bases in between.

The genes are TRBV28 and TRBJ1-1, with 7 bases identical to TRBD1. The CDR3 loop spans 15 amino acids. V lost 3 bases to trimming and J lost 5 bases; unmatched junction nucleotides: 9. Germline CDR1 reads MDHEN; CDR2 reads SYDVKM. The CDR3 loop is CASSFTRRGRTEAFF. The CDR3 DNA reads TGTGCCAGCAGTTTCACGAGGAGGGGGCGAACTGAAGCTTTCTTT. Drawing the rest from reference TRBV28 and TRBJ1-1, the complete variable domain is DVKVTQSSRYLVKRTGEKVFLECVQDMDHENMFWYRQDPGLGLRLIYFSYDVKMKEKGDIPEGYSVSREKKERFSLILESASTNQTSMYLCASSFTRRGRTEAFFGQGTRLTVV.

The rearrangement links TRBV19 to TRBJ2-5; maybe TRBD1 (6 bases). Germline V gene sequence: CDR1 LNHDA, CDR2 SQIVND (reference sequence). Trimming shortened V by 7 bases and J by 2 bases, and 11 bases separated the two germline ends. CDR3 length: 13 residues. The CDR3 DNA reads TGTGCCAGTAAGTCGGACAGTCAAGAGACCCAGTACTTC. Translating it yields CASKSDSQETQYF.

The rearrangement joins TRBV4-1 to TRBJ1-5; D may be TRBD1 (6 bases). The ends were cut back, 4 bases at V and 5 bases at J, with 24 bases in the middle. This CDR3 is built from 18 residues. Germline V gene data show CDR1 as MGHRA and CDR2 as YSYEKL. The CDR3, as DNA: TGCGCCAGCAGCCCTGACCGGGACACCCAGGGCATCTATCAGCCCCAGCATTTT. As protein: CASSPDRDTQGIYQPQHF.

The chain recombines TRBV6-6 with TRBJ1-2, with D tentatively TRBD1 (6 bases). The CDR3 has 13 amino acids. Germline loops: CDR1 MNHNY, CDR2 SVGAGI (reference sequence). The V end was cut by 5 bases, the J end by 5 bases, with 12 bases between. The CDR3 region is CASSPDSQYGYTF. The CDR3, as DNA: TGTGCCAGCAGTCCGGACAGTCAGTATGGCTACACCTTC.

This chain joins TRBV29-1 and TRBJ1-1; TRBD1 is a possible D gene (5 bases). The CDR3 consists of 13 residues. CDR1 and CDR2 (germline): SQVTM, ANQGSEA. Trimming removed 4 bases from V and 3 bases from J, with 12 bases in between. CDR3 loop: CSVVPGAYTEAFF. For the CDR3, the DNA is TGCAGCGTTGTCCCTGGGGCGTACACTGAAGCTTTCTTT.

The chain recombines TRBV7-9 with TRBJ2-2; 8 nucleotides align to TRBD2. V shed 3 bases and J 3 bases; nucleotides not matched to a gene: 9. Looked up from germline, CDR1 is SEHNR and CDR2 is FQNEAQ (reference sequence). This CDR3 has 17 residues. DNA of the CDR3: TGTGCCAGCAGCTTCGGATCGGGAGGGCCCTACACCGGGGAGCTGTTTTTT. Translated: CASSFGSGGPYTGELFF.

The DNA of the CDR3 is TGTGCCAGCAGCTTTGTTACTAGCGGGAGAATTGGTGAGCAGTTCTTC. It yields the protein CASSFVTSGRIGEQFF. V and J are TRBV7-2 and TRBJ2-1; 11 bases fit TRBD2. Germline V gives CDR1 SGHTA, CDR2 FQGNSA. The CDR3 loop spans 16 amino acids. Trimming took 3 bases from V and 9 from J; bases not matched to a gene: 10.

This clone has more than one count but fewer than ten. V and J are TRBV29-1 and TRBJ2-2, with D tentatively TRBD2 (6 bases). V lost 1 base and J 1 base, leaving 13 bases between the germline ends. This CDR3 comprises 16 residues. CDR1 and CDR2 from the germline V gene are SQVTM and ANQGSEA. The CDR3: CSVEGRREKNTGELFF. Here the CDR3 DNA reads TGCAGCGTTGAAGGGCGGCGGGAAAAGAACACCGGGGAGCTGTTTTTT.

The J gene is TRBJ2-7, the V gene TRBV11-2, with no clear D. V gave up 1 base and J gave up 0 bases, with 10 bases separating them. Germline V gives CDR1 SGHAT, CDR2 FQNNGV. This CDR3 has 15 amino acids. CDR3 DNA sequence: TGTGCCAGCAGCTTAGTTCCGTTCAGCTCCTACGAGCAGTACTTC. Residues: CASSLVPFSSYEQYF. Using reference TRBV11-2 and TRBJ2-7 for the parts outside the CDR3, the full variable domain is EAGVAQSPRYKIIEKRQSVAFWCNPISGHATLYWYQQILGQGPKLLIQFQNNGVVDDSQLPKDRFSAERLKGVDSTLKIQPAKLEDSAVYLCASSLVPFSSYEQYFGPGTRLTVT.

The CDR3: CASSLQGALGTEAFF. The DNA for the CDR3 is TGTGCCAGCAGTTTGCAGGGGGCGCTGGGCACTGAAGCTTTCTTT. The chain uses TRBV6-5 and TRBJ1-1, with 8 bases fitting TRBD1. The V gene's germline CDR1 is MNHEY and CDR2 SVGAGI. Germline trimming cut 4 bases from V and 4 bases from J; bases unmatched to any gene: 8. The CDR3 is made up of 15 amino acids.

This chain links TRBV5-1 with TRBJ1-2; possible D gene TRBD1, 6 bases. Trimming cost V 0 bases and J 3 bases, with 21 bases left between them. The length of the CDR3 is 18 residues. Germline assignment: CDR1 SGHRS and CDR2 YFSETQ. As DNA, the CDR3 is TGCGCCAGCAGCTTGGGCACCATGACAGGCCTTACACACTATGGCTACACCTTC. Protein sequence: CASSLGTMTGLTHYGYTF.

This clone showed up just a few times. The chain carries TRBV11-2 and TRBJ2-1, with TRBD1 as a possible D gene (6 bases). Trimming took 4 bases from V and 8 from J, leaving 15 bases between them. Germline CDR1 and CDR2: SGHAT and FQNNGV. CDR3 length: 14 residues. The CDR3 nucleotides read TGTGCCAGCAGCTCCGACAGGTATCTCGATGAGCAGTTCTTC. Translating gives CASSSDRYLDEQFF.

The V call is TRBV28, the J call TRBJ2-3; D might be TRBD2 (6 bases). The CDR3 length is 16 residues. Germline CDR1 reads MDHEN; CDR2 reads SYDVKM. The V and J ends lost 7 bases and 1 base respectively, with 18 bases between them. The CDR3 sequence: CASTPPRRGRTDTQYF. CDR3 DNA: TGTGCCAGCACCCCGCCGCGGCGGGGACGCACAGATACGCAGTATTTT.

CDR3 nucleotide sequence: TGTGCCAGTAGTACCTGGGGTAGCGGGAACGAGCAGTACTTC. Protein sequence: CASSTWGSGNEQYF. This chain uses TRBV19 with TRBJ2-7; 8 bases are a match to TRBD2. Germline V gives CDR1 LNHDA, CDR2 SQIVND (reference sequence). The CDR3 runs to 14 residues. The V gene end was trimmed by 4 bases and the J gene end by 5 bases; junction bases not matched to a gene: 7.

V is TRBV13 and J is TRBJ2-3; 15 bases line up with TRBD2. There are 16 residues in the CDR3. The V and J ends lost 5 bases and 10 bases, in that order; junction bases with no gene match: 10. Germline V gene sequence: CDR1 PRHDT, CDR2 FYEKMQ (reference sequence). CDR3 DNA sequence: TGTGCCAGCAGCGAGGGACTAGCGGGAGGCCCCGGCGCGCAGTATTTT. This gives the protein CASSEGLAGGPGAQYF.

This sequence joins TRBV29-1 and TRBJ1-1; 7 bases line up with TRBD1. Germline lookup yields CDR1 SQVTM and CDR2 ANQGSEA. The CDR3 spans 12 residues. With V trimmed by 6 bases and J by 4 bases, 5 bases remained unmatched. This CDR3 is CSVGQAGTEAFF. CDR3 DNA sequence: TGCAGCGTCGGACAGGCAGGCACTGAAGCTTTCTTT.

V is TRBV5-1 and J is TRBJ1-5; perhaps TRBD1 as D (6 bases). CDR3 length: 14 residues. The germline V gene encodes CDR1 SGHRS and CDR2 YFSETQ. With 0 bases removed from V and 6 bases from J, the gap between germline ends came to 10 bases. Here the CDR3 DNA reads TGCGCCAGCAGCTTGGAAGGGGGTGGTCAGCCCCAGCATTTT. Amino acids: CASSLEGGGQPQHF.

The CDR3 here is CASSVRTGGDEKLFF. In DNA, the CDR3 is TGTGCCAGCAGCGTTAGGACAGGGGGGGATGAAAAACTGTTTTTT. The chain employs TRBV7-9 and TRBJ1-4, with 10 bases fitting TRBD1. After removal of 5 bases from V and 6 bases from J, the junction contained 6 bases not matched to a gene. The CDR3 extends over 15 amino acids. Looked up from germline, CDR1 is SEHNR and CDR2 is FQNEAQ (reference sequence).

This clone has more than one count but fewer than ten. The chain has TRBV30 and TRBJ2-5; 7 bases match TRBD2. Germline assignment: CDR1 GTSNPN and CDR2 SVGIG (reference sequence). V lost 0 bases to trimming and J lost 7 bases; unmatched junction nucleotides: 11. CDR3 size: 15 residues. The DNA of the CDR3 is TGTGCCTGGAGTGTAATGCGGGAGCATGCGGGGACCCAGTACTTC. Translated, it gives CAWSVMREHAGTQYF.

The rearrangement joins TRBV10-3 to TRBJ2-7, with D possibly TRBD2 on 5 matching bases. Germline V gene lookup returns CDR1 ENHRY and CDR2 SYGVKD. V lost 3 bases, J lost 0 bases, and 12 bases lay in between. This CDR3 contains 15 residues. CDR3 sequence (DNA): TGTGCCATCAGTGATATAACGGGGAGCTCCTACGAGCAGTACTTC. Protein sequence: CAISDITGSSYEQYF.

This chain connects TRBV6-1 to TRBJ1-1; the match to TRBD1 covers 8 bases. The germline gives CDR1 MNHNS, CDR2 SASEGT. The CDR3 has 17 amino acids. Losses at the gene ends were 4 bases for V and 0 bases for J; bases not matched to a gene: 10. The CDR3 is CASSGGQGRVMNTEAFF. The CDR3 DNA sequence: TGTGCCAGCAGTGGAGGACAGGGACGGGTTATGAACACTGAAGCTTTCTTT.

This chain joins TRBV6-5 and TRBJ2-7; 13 bases agree with TRBD2. Unmatched junction bases numbered 7, after V lost 2 bases and J lost 9 bases. The germline CDR1 and CDR2 sequences are MNHEY and SVGAGI. This CDR3 is 15 amino acids long. The CDR3: CASSYGGLAGEVQYF. The CDR3 region has the DNA TGTGCCAGCAGTTACGGCGGACTAGCGGGAGAGGTGCAGTACTTC.

V gene TRBV5-6 combines with J gene TRBJ1-4; no clear D. Trimming took 2 bases from V and 2 from J, leaving 16 bases between them. The CDR3 totals 17 residues. From germline, CDR1 is SGHDT and CDR2 YYEEEE. The CDR3 protein is CASSLLTGVGTNEKLFF. CDR3 in DNA: TGTGCCAGCAGCTTATTGACCGGGGTTGGGACTAATGAAAAACTGTTTTTT.

The gene calls are TRBV12-5 and TRBJ2-5; 8 nucleotides agree with TRBD1. Germline values: CDR1 LGHNT, CDR2 FRNRAP. The CDR3 extends over 14 amino acids. V dropped 5 bases and J dropped 4; count of bases not matched to a gene: 6. The CDR3 coding sequence is TGTGCTAGTGGTATCGGACAGGGCCCAGAGACCCAGTACTTC. Translating gives CASGIGQGPETQYF.

The chain links TRBV2 to TRBJ2-2; 13 nucleotides match TRBD2. The germline V gene has CDR1 SNHLY and CDR2 FYNNEI. The CDR3 loop spans 17 amino acids. Trimming removed 7 bases from V and 2 bases from J; junction bases left unmatched: 7. The CDR3 loop is CASISGLAGPNTGELFF. The CDR3 DNA reads TGTGCCAGCATTTCGGGACTAGCGGGGCCTAACACCGGGGAGCTGTTTTTT.

This clone came up a few times. The chain recombines TRBV6-4 with TRBJ2-1; TRBD1 aligns across 7 bases. Germline CDR1 MRHNA, CDR2 SNTAGT. The CDR3 has 14 amino acids. V lost 5 bases and J lost 0; bases outside the gene matches: 1. In DNA form, the CDR3 reads TGTGCCAGCAGTCGGGACAGCTCCTACAATGAGCAGTTCTTC. Protein product: CASSRDSSYNEQFF.

This clone appeared a few times. This chain joins TRBV12-5 and TRBJ1-5; D gene ambiguous. The CDR3 sequence is 14 residues long. CDR1 and CDR2 (germline): LGHNT, FRNRAP. Trimming took off 0 bases at V and 1 base at J, with 4 bases between the two ends. The CDR3 is CASGLVQSNQPQHF. DNA of the CDR3: TGTGCTAGTGGTTTGGTACAGAGCAATCAGCCCCAGCATTTT.

V is TRBV30 and J is TRBJ2-2; 9 nucleotides match TRBD1. J was trimmed by 4 bases and V by 3 bases; bases with no gene match: 3. Looked up from germline, CDR1 is GTSNPN and CDR2 is SVGIG (reference sequence). CDR3 length equals 14 residues. The CDR3: CAWSRTGVTGELFF. CDR3 DNA: TGTGCCTGGAGCAGGACAGGGGTCACCGGGGAGCTGTTTTTT.

The chain uses TRBV19 and TRBJ2-1; 11 bases are a match to TRBD2. V was pared by 9 bases and J by 2 bases, with 6 bases of the junction left unmatched. The germline V gene has CDR1 LNHDA and CDR2 SQIVND (reference sequence). The CDR3 has 15 residues. CDR3 amino acids: CASTPGLAAYNEQFF. CDR3 DNA sequence: TGTGCCAGCACGCCGGGACTAGCGGCCTACAATGAGCAGTTCTTC.

The CDR3 region has the DNA TGTGCCAGCAGGAGCGGACTAGCGGGGATTTACAATGAGCAGTTCTTC. Protein: CASRSGLAGIYNEQFF. The rearrangement joins TRBV27 to TRBJ2-1; TRBD2 matches 12 bases. Per the germline V gene, CDR1 is MNHEY and CDR2 is SMNVEV (reference sequence). The junction had 7 bases not matched to a gene; V was cut back by 6 bases and J by 4 bases. The CDR3 length is 16 residues.